A selection of T cell receptor beta chains follows, all from one sample in a study of blood T cell repertoires in COVID-19. Generated by immunoSEQ multiplex PCR, the TCRdb table keeps only in-frame clones and is missing some. The repertoire consists of some 99,000 clones, with about 79% occurring once and the leading ten covering 7.9%. Sequencing was carried out using peripheral blood. Receptors were obtained from an elderly woman with active or convalescent COVID-19. Both conserved end residues are part of each CDR3. The D gene is left open where the match is weak. For some rows the clone size is stated as once, few or many, or as a class when expanded; others skip it.

abundance,v_gene,j_gene,d_gene,CDR3nt,CDR3aa
.,TRBV4-1,TRBJ2-5,.,TGCGCCAGCAGCCATGGGACCCCAGGGGTGGAGACCCAGTACTTC,CASSHGTPGVETQYF
once,TRBV7-2,TRBJ2-7,.,TGTGCCAGCAGCGTCCCGAACAGGGTTACCCCCGAGCAGTACTTC,CASSVPNRVTPEQYF
.,TRBV5-4,TRBJ1-2,.,TGTGCCAGCAGCTTGGACAGTAACTATGGCTACACCTTC,CASSLDSNYGYTF
.,TRBV19,TRBJ1-5,.,TGTGCCAGTAGTATAGATAATAGCAATCAGCCCCAGCATTTT,CASSIDNSNQPQHF
.,TRBV5-1,TRBJ2-7,TRBD2,TGCGCCAGCAGCAGCGGGGCCGTGGGCGAGCAGTACTTC,CASSSGAVGEQYF
.,TRBV6-6,TRBJ2-7,.,TGTGCCAGCAGTTACGCGGGGAGCTCCTACGAGCAGTACTTC,CASSYAGSSYEQYF
.,TRBV10-3,TRBJ2-7,TRBD2,TGTGCCATCAGTGAGTCAGGGAGGGGCTACGAGCAGTACTTC,CAISESGRGYEQYF
.,TRBV20-1,TRBJ1-5,.,TGCAGTGCCGCACGCGGGCAGCCCCAGCATTTT,CSAARGQPQHF
.,TRBV6-6,TRBJ1-6,.,TGTGCCGTACCTCTCACCGGGTCTCGGAATTCACCCCTCCACTTT,CAVPLTGSRNSPLHF
.,TRBV30,TRBJ1-1,.,TGTGCCTGGGTTTCCCTCCCGGGGATTACTACTGAAGCTTTCTTT,CAWVSLPGITTEAFF
.,TRBV7-2,TRBJ1-2,.,TGTGCCAGCAGCTTAGATATTTGGGGGGACTATGGCTACACCTTC,CASSLDIWGDYGYTF
.,TRBV19,TRBJ1-1,TRBD1,TGTGCCAGTAGTATCACGCCAGGGGGCATTGGTGAAGCTTTCTTT,CASSITPGGIGEAFF
few,TRBV5-4,TRBJ1-4,TRBD1,TGTGCCAGCAGCCAGGGGGCGGCTAATGAAAAACTGTTTTTT,CASSQGAANEKLFF
.,TRBV11-1,TRBJ1-1,.,TGTGCCAGCAGCTTATCGCAGGGTGGGTGGAACACTGAAGCTTTCTTT,CASSLSQGGWNTEAFF
once,TRBV12-3/TRBV12-4,TRBJ2-7,.,TGTGCCAGCAGTTCCGTGGGAGCAGCCGAGCAGTACTTC,CASSSVGAAEQYF
.,TRBV29-1,TRBJ2-5,TRBD1,TGCAGCGTACGGACAGGGGGCGAGACCCAGTACTTC,CSVRTGGETQYF
.,TRBV9,TRBJ2-7,TRBD2,TGTGCCAGCAGCGTAGGGGGAGGGCTCGAGCAGTACTTC,CASSVGGGLEQYF
.,TRBV11-2,TRBJ2-7,.,TGTGCCAGCAGCCAACCGGCACTAAGTCTGTACTTC,CASSQPALSLYF
.,TRBV13,TRBJ1-3,.,TGTGCCAGCAGCTTGGACAGCCGCTCTGGAAACACCATATATTTT,CASSLDSRSGNTIYF
.,TRBV2,TRBJ2-3,.,TGTGCCAGCAGTCGGGGGGCCCGCACAGATACGCAGTATTTT,CASSRGARTDTQYF
.,TRBV6-1,TRBJ1-5,.,TGTGCCAGCAGTGAAAACTGGGGGGGCAATCAGCCCCAGCATTTT,CASSENWGGNQPQHF
.,TRBV7-2,TRBJ1-1,.,TGTGCCAGCAGCTTCGACGGGGGAGGTGGTACTGAAGCTTTCTTT,CASSFDGGGGTEAFF
once,TRBV9,TRBJ2-3,.,TGTGCCAGCAGCGCTAGCCCGGGACTTTACACAGATACGCAGTATTTT,CASSASPGLYTDTQYF
.,TRBV6-5,TRBJ1-4,TRBD1,TGTGCCAGCAGTTACGGGACAGGGTCAATTGAAAAACTGTTTTTT,CASSYGTGSIEKLFF
.,TRBV5-1,TRBJ2-1,.,TGCGCCAGCACCGAGTACAATGAGCAGTTCTTC,CASTEYNEQFF
.,TRBV18,TRBJ1-3,.,TGTGCCAGCTCACCGTCCGGCGGGGGATCTGGAAACACCATATATTTT,CASSPSGGGSGNTIYF
.,TRBV5-4,TRBJ1-1,TRBD1,TGTGCCAGCAGCCCCCGGCAGGGGGCGAACACTGAAGCTTTCTTT,CASSPRQGANTEAFF
.,TRBV10-1,TRBJ2-2,.,TGCGCCAGCAGTGAGTCGCCGGGAGCCGGGGAGCTGTTTTTT,CASSESPGAGELFF
many,TRBV10-3,TRBJ1-6,.,TGTGCCATCAGTGTCGGGGGTGGGTCACCCCTCCACTTT,CAISVGGGSPLHF
.,TRBV19,TRBJ2-1,.,TGTGCCAGTAGTATGGTAGAGGTCAATGAGCAGTTCTTC,CASSMVEVNEQFF
.,TRBV7-2,TRBJ2-3,.,TGTGCCAGCAGCTCCGGTCACACAGATACGCAGTATTTT,CASSSGHTDTQYF
.,TRBV4-1,TRBJ1-1,.,TGCGCCAGCAGCCGGGGGGAAGGACAGAACACTGAAGCTTTCTTT,CASSRGEGQNTEAFF
.,TRBV9,TRBJ1-1,.,TGTGCCAGCAGCGTAGAAGCGAGGAACACTGAAGCTTTCTTT,CASSVEARNTEAFF
.,TRBV7-2,TRBJ2-7,.,TGTGCCAGCAGCTCGGCAAGGGCGGGCGGTGGGACCTACGAGCAGTACTTC,CASSSARAGGGTYEQYF
.,TRBV10-1,TRBJ1-1,.,TGCGCCAGCAGTGAAAGACAGAACACTGAAGCTTTCTTT,CASSERQNTEAFF
.,TRBV9,TRBJ1-3,.,TGTGCCAGCAGCGTACCAGGGAATGGCCCCATATATTTT,CASSVPGNGPIYF
.,TRBV7-9,TRBJ2-3,TRBD2,TGTGCCAGCAGCTTACTAGCGGGAGTGGTGGCAGATACGCAGTATTTT,CASSLLAGVVADTQYF
.,TRBV18,TRBJ2-1,.,TGTGCCAGCTCACCAAGCCAGGGGTGGAATGAGCAGTTCTTC,CASSPSQGWNEQFF
.,TRBV19,TRBJ2-5,.,TGTGCCAGTAGTATAGACGGGGAAGGAGGTGAGACCCAGTACTTC,CASSIDGEGGETQYF
.,TRBV27,TRBJ1-3,.,TGTGCCAGCAGTAAAAACAGGGCTGGCACCATATATTTT,CASSKNRAGTIYF
.,TRBV10-3,TRBJ1-1,TRBD1,TGTGCCATCAGCCGGGACAGGGATGCTGAAGCTTTCTTT,CAISRDRDAEAFF
few,TRBV7-9,TRBJ2-2,TRBD2,TGTGCCAGCACCGTCGGGAGCGGGAGGGCGAACACCGGGGAGCTGTTTTTT,CASTVGSGRANTGELFF
.,TRBV24-1,TRBJ2-2,TRBD2,TGTGCCACCGCCAAAAGCGGGAGGACGAACACCGGGGAGCTGTTTTTT,CATAKSGRTNTGELFF
.,TRBV2,TRBJ2-1,TRBD2,TGTGCCAGCAGTCCGTGGGGCAGCGGGAGGGCCGATGAGCAGTTCTTC,CASSPWGSGRADEQFF
once,TRBV11-2,TRBJ1-1,.,TGTGCCAGCAGCTTAGATCTAGGCGGATTCGGCACTGAAGCTTTCTTT,CASSLDLGGFGTEAFF
.,TRBV19,TRBJ2-1,TRBD2,TGTGCCAGTAGTATAGAGGGAAGCGGGAAGTACAATGAGCAGTTCTTC,CASSIEGSGKYNEQFF
.,TRBV10-3,TRBJ2-1,.,TGTGCCATCACTAGCAAAAGCTCCTACAATGAGCAGTTCTTC,CAITSKSSYNEQFF
.,TRBV10-3,TRBJ1-2,TRBD1,TGTGCCATCAGGCTGGACAGGGCCAACTATGGCTACACCTTC,CAIRLDRANYGYTF
.,TRBV30,TRBJ1-5,.,TGTGCCTGGAGTGTACGGGAGAACCAGCCCCAGCATTTT,CAWSVRENQPQHF
.,TRBV5-1,TRBJ1-4,.,TGCGCCAGCAGCGTTGGGAGGAGTGAAAAACTGTTTTTT,CASSVGRSEKLFF
.,TRBV19,TRBJ1-1,TRBD1,TGTGCCAGTAGCCCGGACAGGGGGGTATCTGAAGCTTTCTTT,CASSPDRGVSEAFF